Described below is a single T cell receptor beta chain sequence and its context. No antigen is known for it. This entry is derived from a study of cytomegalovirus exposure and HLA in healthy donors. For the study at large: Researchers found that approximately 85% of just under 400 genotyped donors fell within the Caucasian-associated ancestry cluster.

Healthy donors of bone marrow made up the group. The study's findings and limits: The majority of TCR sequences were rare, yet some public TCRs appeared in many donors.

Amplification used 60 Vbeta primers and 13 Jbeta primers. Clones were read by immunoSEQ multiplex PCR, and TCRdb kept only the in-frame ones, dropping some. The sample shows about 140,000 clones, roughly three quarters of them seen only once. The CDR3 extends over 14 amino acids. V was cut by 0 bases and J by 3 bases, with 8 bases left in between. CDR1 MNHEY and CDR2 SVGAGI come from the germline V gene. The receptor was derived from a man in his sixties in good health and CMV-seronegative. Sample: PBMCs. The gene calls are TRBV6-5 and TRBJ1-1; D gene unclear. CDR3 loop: CASSYSRGHTEAFF. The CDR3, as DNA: TGTGCCAGCAGTTACTCGAGAGGGCACACTGAAGCTTTCTTT.